This T cell receptor (beta chain) stems from a study of identical twins. Findings and caveats of the study: Among out-of-frame alpha sequences shared by twins, low generation probability occurred in excess. Beta out-of-frame sequences showed weaker excess sharing between twins.

The CDR3 is made up of 14 amino acids. Trimming removed 3 bases at V and 7 bases at J, with 13 bases between. Germline values: CDR1 WNHNN, CDR2 SYGVQD (reference sequence). This clonotype was found a few times. Its target is unknown. TCRdb used MiXCR to reprocess the 5' RACE reads, holding one entry per CDR3 protein. The sample has roughly 350,000 distinct CDR3 sequences; 9% to 15% are singletons. The sample was also linked to a second study, of yellow fever vaccine responses in identical twins.

The V call is TRBV10-1, the J call TRBJ2-1, with D unresolved. The sequence was collected from a woman younger than 30 in good health. The sample comprised CD8+ T cells sorted from blood. CDR3 in amino acids: CASSDHSASNEQFF. The CDR3 DNA follows: TGCGCCAGCAGTGATCACAGCGCGTCGAATGAGCAGTTCTTC.